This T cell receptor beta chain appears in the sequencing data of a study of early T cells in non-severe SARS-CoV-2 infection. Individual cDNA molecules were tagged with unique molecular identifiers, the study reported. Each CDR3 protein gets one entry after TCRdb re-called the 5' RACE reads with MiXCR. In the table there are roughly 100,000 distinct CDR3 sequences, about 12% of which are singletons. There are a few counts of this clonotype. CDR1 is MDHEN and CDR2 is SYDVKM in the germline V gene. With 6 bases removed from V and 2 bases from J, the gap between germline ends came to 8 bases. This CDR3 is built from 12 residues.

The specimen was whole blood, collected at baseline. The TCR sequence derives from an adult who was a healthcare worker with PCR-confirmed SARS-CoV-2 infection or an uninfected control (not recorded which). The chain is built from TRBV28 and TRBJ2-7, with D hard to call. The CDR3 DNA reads TGTGCCAGCAGCCTCCGCCCCTACGAGCAGTACTTC. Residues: CASSLRPYEQYF.